Sequencing of this T cell receptor beta chain was carried out in a study of shared clonotypes between healthy human individuals. Study summary: Donors had three CD4 naive, three CD4 memory, two CD8 naive and one CD8 memory plate apiece. Study conclusions and caveats: For sorted subsets, rarefaction showed incomplete sequencing despite large depth. What naive subsets generally showed was a larger estimated richness than memory subsets showed.

Naive-designated CD8 cells lacked CD45RO, were positively enriched for CCR7, and omitted terminally differentiated effector memory CD45RA+ cells. Those who donated were healthy HIV-negative adults, with no recent acute infections or vaccinations reported. Measured with immunoSEQ multiplex PCR; TCRdb has only the in-frame clones, and not every one. The data show around 2,000,000 clones, 93% seen once. The germline gives CDR1 MNHNS, CDR2 SASEGT. CDR3 size: 14 residues. Trimming cost V 4 bases and J 3 bases; bases outside gene matches: 3. Worth noting for this clone: What it binds is not known.

The receptor was derived from a man aged 18 to 35 in good health. Some clones in this sample may be carry-over from other donors' samples. The chain employs TRBV6-1 and TRBJ1-1; TRBD1 agrees at 9 bases. Source material: naive CD8+ T cells from PBMCs. The DNA of the CDR3 is TGTGCCAGCAGTGTGGGACAGGGATACACTGAAGCTTTCTTT. Translated: CASSVGQGYTEAFF.